The clone carrying this T cell receptor beta chain was seen once. The antigen is unknown. The data were produced by immunoSEQ multiplex PCR, yet TCRdb's version contains in-frame clones alone and is incomplete. This sample carries approximately 150,000 clones, about 92% of them seen once, and the ten largest clones take roughly 1.8%. The record originates from a study of T cell responses to AZD1222 COVID-19 vaccine. General study results and limits: The peak T cell response came first, and repertoires were sampled only after it.

Germline V lookup: CDR1 LGHNA, CDR2 YSLEER. Trimming removed 1 base from V and 8 bases from J, with 9 bases in between. The CDR3 loop spans 13 amino acids. Second-dose recipients at about 4 or about 12 weeks were treated as one pooled group. The chain couples TRBV4-3 to TRBJ2-1; D not certain. The specimen was peripheral blood, collected 28 days after the second AZD1222 dose. The receptor comes from an adult who received the AZD1222 COVID-19 vaccine. For the CDR3, the DNA is TGCGCCAGCAGCCAAGTCCACGAAGATGAGCAGTTCTTC. Its translation is CASSQVHEDEQFF.